These 27 T cell receptor beta chains share one sample of origin, sequenced in a study of T cells in Graves' hyperthyroidism and ophthalmopathy. Using RNA transcripts as the source, TCR beta CDR3 regions were amplified. Researchers ran a first-round RT-PCR on the TCR CDR3 using the HTBI primer set. TCRdb passed the multiplex PCR reads through MiXCR, listing each CDR3 protein once. There are tens of thousands of distinct CDR3 sequences in the sample; 52% occur only once, and 25% lies in the top ten. The source material was blood. The receptor source for this set is a woman aged 40 to 49 with Graves' ophthalmopathy.

In its sample, this clonotype was seen many times. This sequence joins TRBV12-3 or TRBV12-4 and TRBJ2-2; 9 bases fit TRBD1. The CDR3 has 16 residues. The trim removed 5 bases at V and 4 bases at J, leaving 8 bases unmatched. The CDR3 reads CASSPTGGVGTGELFF. CDR3 bases: TGTGCCAGCAGTCCTACAGGGGGCGTTGGCACCGGGGAGCTGTTTTTT.

V usage is TRBV25-1 and J usage is TRBJ1-1, with a weak D call TRBD1 (6 bases). The CDR3 sequence is 16 residues long. V was pared by 4 bases and J by 5 bases, with 20 bases between. CDR1 and CDR2 from the germline V gene are MGHDK and SYGVNS. CDR3 protein: CASSAREGGGGTEAFF. The CDR3 DNA is TGTGCCAGCAGTGCCCGGGAGGGGGGGGGAGGAACTGAAGCTTTCTTT. The entire variable domain, with the rest obtained from reference TRBV25-1 and TRBJ1-1, is as follows: EADIYQTPRYLVIGTGKKITLECSQTMGHDKMYWYQQDPGMELHLIHYSYGVNSTEKGDLSSESTVSRIRTEHFPLTLESARPSHTSQYLCASSAREGGGGTEAFFGQGTRLTVV.

This clonotype was observed at least ten times. The V call is TRBV19, the J call TRBJ1-1; D not resolved. Trimming removed 5 bases at V and 1 base at J, with 8 bases between. The CDR3 is 13 residues long. The germline gives CDR1 LNHDA, CDR2 SQIVND (reference sequence). The CDR3 DNA reads TGTGCCAGTAGTCAACAGAAGAACACTGAAGCTTTCTTT. It is translated as CASSQQKNTEAFF.

In the case of this clonotype: The conserved phenylalanine or tryptophan normally closing the CDR3 is absent here, so this likely arose from a read error. The rearrangement links TRBV7-9 to TRBJ2-1, with 10 bases that match TRBD2. Germline V CDR1 and CDR2: SEHNR, FQNEAQ (reference sequence). The CDR3 runs 16 residues. This CDR3 reads CASSRLGGLANNGQFL. The CDR3, as DNA: TGTGCCAGCAGCCGTCTGGGGGGACTAGCGAATAATGGGCAGTTCTTA.

This clonotype appeared many times. This chain joins TRBV20-1 and TRBJ1-2, with 10 bases aligning to TRBD1. The CDR3 contains 15 residues. After removal of 4 bases from V and 7 bases from J, the junction contained 12 bases not matched to a gene. The germline gives CDR1 DFQATT, CDR2 SNEGSKA (reference sequence). CDR3 in amino acids: CSAKPGTGDVIGYTF. In DNA form, the CDR3 reads TGCAGTGCTAAGCCCGGGACAGGGGATGTGATTGGCTACACCTTC.

This clonotype is medium-sized in the sample. The chain is built from TRBV20-1 and TRBJ1-2; 8 bases agree with TRBD1. V dropped 1 base and J dropped 12; count of bases not matched to a gene: 4. The germline CDR1 and CDR2 sequences are DFQATT and SNEGSKA (reference sequence). This CDR3 contains 11 residues. Written as DNA, the CDR3 is TGCAGTGCTAGAGCAGACAGGGGCCACACCTTC. Residues: CSARADRGHTF.

There are many counts of this clonotype. V gene TRBV12-3 or TRBV12-4 combines with J gene TRBJ2-7, with 7 bases identical to TRBD1. The CDR3 has 13 residues. The trim removed 3 bases at V and 1 base at J, leaving 0 bases unmatched. CDR3 sequence: CASSLGQSYEQYF. In DNA, the CDR3 is TGTGCCAGCAGTTTGGGACAGTCCTACGAGCAGTACTTC.

This clonotype was seen more than once but under ten times. V and J are TRBV10-3 and TRBJ1-5; no definite D call. The length of the CDR3 is 14 residues. V dropped 3 bases and J dropped 3 bases, with 9 bases sitting between them. Germline CDR1 and CDR2: ENHRY and SYGVKD. Here the CDR3 reads CAISDGLNNQPQHF. The CDR3 DNA reads as TGTGCCATCAGTGATGGGTTGAACAATCAGCCCCAGCATTTT.

CDR3 nucleotide sequence: TGTGCCAGCAGTTCGGGACTAGCGCCCCAAGAGACCCAGTACTTC. Amino acid sequence: CASSSGLAPQETQYF. V usage is TRBV2 and J usage is TRBJ2-5, with 10 bases matching TRBD2. Losses at the gene ends were 5 bases for V and 1 base for J; bases not matched to a gene: 4. Germline V lookup: CDR1 SNHLY, CDR2 FYNNEI. CDR3 length equals 15 residues.

Regarding this clonotype: This likely comes from a read error, as the CDR3 has no conserved phenylalanine or tryptophan at its end. The V call is TRBV5-5, the J call TRBJ2-7; the match to TRBD2 covers 9 bases. J gave up 2 bases and V 4 bases, and 7 bases lay outside the gene matches. This CDR3 is 15 amino acids long. From germline, CDR1 is SGHKS and CDR2 YYEKEE (reference sequence). The CDR3, as DNA: TGTGCCAGCAGCACGGCGGGAGGGCCTACCTACGAGCAGTACCTC. Its protein is CASSTAGGPTYEQYL.

This clonotype was observed at least ten times. The rearrangement links TRBV7-2 to TRBJ2-5; possibly TRBD2 for D (6 bases). Trimming took 3 bases from V and 4 from J, leaving 15 bases between them. Per the germline V gene, CDR1 is SGHTA and CDR2 is FQGNSA. The CDR3 consists of 15 residues. CDR3 sequence reads: CASSFLVGGRETQYF. The CDR3 DNA sequence: TGTGCCAGCAGCTTCTTGGTAGGAGGGCGAGAGACCCAGTACTTC.

The rearrangement joins TRBV2 to TRBJ2-7; 15 positions match TRBD2. CDR1 is SNHLY, CDR2 FYNNEI, per germline. The J segment lost 7 bases and the V segment lost 5 bases, leaving 12 bases of the junction unmatched. There are 17 residues in the CDR3. The DNA for the CDR3 is TGTGCCAGCAGTCGGACTAGCGGGGGGGTGTCCTACAATGAGCAGTACTTC. This translates into CASSRTSGGVSYNEQYF.

The table lists this clonotype with many counts. The V call is TRBV20-1, the J call TRBJ2-5; D gene uncertain. This CDR3 region has 13 residues. CDR1 and CDR2 (germline): DFQATT, SNEGSKA (reference sequence). V gave up 5 bases and J gave up 6 bases, with 16 bases separating them. In DNA, the CDR3 is TGCAGTGCTGAATCGGGCACCCCCAAGACCCAGTACTTC. Translated, it gives CSAESGTPKTQYF.

Turning to this clonotype: With a much larger clone just one base away, this may be a read error. This chain joins TRBV12-3 or TRBV12-4 and TRBJ2-2; D uncertain. The CDR3 has 15 amino acids. V was trimmed by 1 base and J by 4 bases, leaving 10 bases between them. CDR3 protein: CASSLGIYTTGELFF. DNA for the CDR3: TGTGCCAGCAGTTTAGGGATTTACACCACCGGGGAGCTGTTTTTT.

The sample holds many counts of this clonotype. The chain is built from TRBV12-3 or TRBV12-4 and TRBJ1-2; the D gene is possibly TRBD1 (6 bases). V shed 6 bases and J shed 1 base, with 15 bases lying between them. CDR3 length: 15 amino acids. CDR3 sequence (DNA): TGTGCCAGCAGACTCAACCGAGGGGGTAACTATGGCTACACCTTC. Protein product: CASRLNRGGNYGYTF.

V and J are TRBV4-3 and TRBJ2-5, with 7 bases fitting TRBD1. In germline, CDR1 is LGHNA, CDR2 YSLEER. The CDR3 is 15 residues long. V was pared by 1 base and J by 5 bases, with 7 bases of the junction left unmatched. CDR3 residues: CASSQGPGGRETQYF. CDR3 DNA: TGCGCCAGCAGCCAAGGCCCAGGGGGACGGGAGACCCAGTACTTC.

The chain employs TRBV10-3 and TRBJ2-1; 8 positions agree with TRBD2. This CDR3 comprises 13 residues. V gave up 6 bases and J gave up 8 bases; unmatched junction bases: 6. The germline gives CDR1 ENHRY, CDR2 SYGVKD. The CDR3, as DNA: TGTGCCATCAGCAATAGCGGGATACATGAGCAGTTCTTC. This gives the protein CAISNSGIHEQFF.

This clonotype occurred many times. The V gene is TRBV5-1, the J gene TRBJ2-3, with 7 bases lining up with TRBD2. The CDR3 contains 15 residues. The V segment lost 4 bases and the J segment 2 bases; nucleotides outside the gene matches: 7. Germline V gene data show CDR1 as SGHRS and CDR2 as YFSETQ. CDR3 nucleotide sequence: TGCGCCAGCAGCCTGAGGGGAGGGCACACAGATACGCAGTATTTT. It translates to CASSLRGGHTDTQYF.

This clonotype was picked up many times. The chain employs TRBV20-1 and TRBJ1-1; D possibly corresponds to TRBD1 (6 bases). The CDR3 covers 15 residues. Trimming took 1 base from V and 0 from J, leaving 12 bases between them. Germline lookup yields CDR1 DFQATT and CDR2 SNEGSKA (reference sequence). This CDR3 reads CSARGQVIMNTEAFF. The CDR3, as DNA: TGCAGTGCTAGAGGACAGGTTATTATGAACACTGAAGCTTTCTTT.

V usage is TRBV20-1 and J usage is TRBJ2-7; 9 bases map to TRBD2. CDR1 and CDR2 from the germline V gene are DFQATT and SNEGSKA (reference sequence). With V trimmed by 3 bases and J by 11 bases, 14 bases remained unmatched. The CDR3 spans 14 residues. This CDR3 is CSASPTSGGGCKYF. The DNA for the CDR3 is TGCAGTGCTAGTCCGACTAGCGGAGGCGGGTGTAAGTACTTC.

This clonotype was found many times. The J gene is TRBJ1-1, the V gene TRBV12-3 or TRBV12-4, with a weak D call TRBD1 (5 bases). The CDR3 has 15 residues. V lost 2 bases, J lost 4 bases, and 14 bases lay in between. CDR3 protein: CASSLWGGVSTEAFF. Written as DNA, the CDR3 is TGTGCCAGCAGTTTATGGGGGGGGGTGAGCACTGAAGCTTTCTTT.

The V and J genes are TRBV20-1 and TRBJ2-1; 12 bases line up with TRBD2. Germline V CDR1 and CDR2: DFQATT, SNEGSKA (reference sequence). The CDR3 loop spans 15 amino acids. V shed 6 bases and J 7 bases; nucleotides not matched to a gene: 10. The DNA for the CDR3 is TGCAGTGCAACCCGGACTAGCGGGGAGGGGAATGAGCAGTTCTTC. This encodes CSATRTSGEGNEQFF.

V and J are TRBV9 and TRBJ1-2; 7 bases agree with TRBD1. Germline V gene lookup returns CDR1 SGDLS and CDR2 YYNGEE. The J segment lost 6 bases and the V segment lost 4 bases, leaving 12 bases of the junction unmatched. The CDR3 consists of 15 residues. For the CDR3, the DNA is TGTGCCAGCAGCTCTCCCGGGACAGCAATTCATGGCTACACCTTC. Its protein is CASSSPGTAIHGYTF. The full variable domain, in which reference TRBV9 and TRBJ1-2 provide the parts outside the CDR3, is DSGVTQTPKHLITATGQRVTLRCSPRSGDLSVYWYQQSLDQGLQFLIQYYNGEERAKGNILERFSAQQFPDLHSELNLSSLELGDSALYFCASSSPGTAIHGYTFGSGTRLTVV.

The sample holds many counts of this clonotype. The chain links TRBV12-3 or TRBV12-4 to TRBJ2-1; TRBD2 matches at 8 bases. V shed 6 bases, J shed 8 bases, and the junction held 9 bases outside the gene matches. CDR3 length: 14 amino acids. This CDR3 is CASRPPGGSDEQFF. The CDR3 nucleotides are TGTGCCAGCAGACCTCCGGGAGGGTCCGATGAGCAGTTCTTC.

This clonotype was counted many times. This chain uses TRBV6-5 with TRBJ2-7; tentatively, D is TRBD1 (5 bases). The germline V and J ends were trimmed by 9 bases and 4 bases, with 16 bases remaining between them. Germline V gene data show CDR1 as MNHEY and CDR2 as SVGAGI. This CDR3 is 13 amino acids long. This CDR3 is CARSGYEAYEQYF. In DNA, the CDR3 is TGTGCCAGATCAGGGTATGAGGCGTACGAGCAGTACTTC.

This clonotype was counted once. The CDR3 protein is CASSLGGEETQYF. The CDR3, as DNA: TGTGCCAGCAGTTTAGGGGGGGAAGAGACCCAGTACTTC. This sequence joins TRBV6-6 and TRBJ2-5; D possibly corresponds to TRBD2 (7 bases). Trimming stripped 4 bases from V and 3 bases from J, with 9 bases between. Germline CDR1 MNHNY, CDR2 SVGAGI (reference sequence). The CDR3 is made up of 13 amino acids.

This clonotype is deemed medium-sized. The J gene is TRBJ1-5, the V gene TRBV10-3; weak D call: TRBD1 (5 bases). Trimming shortened V by 4 bases and J by 6 bases, and 10 bases separated the two germline ends. CDR3 size: 13 residues. The germline gives CDR1 ENHRY, CDR2 SYGVKD. The CDR3 sequence is CAISADIIQPQHF. The CDR3 DNA is TGTGCCATCAGTGCGGACATTATTCAGCCCCAGCATTTT.